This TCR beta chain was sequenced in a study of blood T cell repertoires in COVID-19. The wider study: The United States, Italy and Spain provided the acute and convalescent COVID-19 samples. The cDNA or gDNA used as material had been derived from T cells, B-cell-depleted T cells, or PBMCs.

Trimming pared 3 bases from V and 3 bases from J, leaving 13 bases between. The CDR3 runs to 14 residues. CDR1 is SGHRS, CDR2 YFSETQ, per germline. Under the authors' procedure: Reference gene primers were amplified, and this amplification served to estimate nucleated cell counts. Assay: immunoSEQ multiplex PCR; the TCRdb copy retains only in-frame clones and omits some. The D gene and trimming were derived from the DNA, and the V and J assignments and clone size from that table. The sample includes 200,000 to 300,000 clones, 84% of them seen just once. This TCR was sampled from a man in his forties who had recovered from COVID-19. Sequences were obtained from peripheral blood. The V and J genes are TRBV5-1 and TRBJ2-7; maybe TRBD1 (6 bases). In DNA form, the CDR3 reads TGCGCCAGCAGCTATAGGACAGACGGCTACGAGCAGTACTTC. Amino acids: CASSYRTDGYEQYF.